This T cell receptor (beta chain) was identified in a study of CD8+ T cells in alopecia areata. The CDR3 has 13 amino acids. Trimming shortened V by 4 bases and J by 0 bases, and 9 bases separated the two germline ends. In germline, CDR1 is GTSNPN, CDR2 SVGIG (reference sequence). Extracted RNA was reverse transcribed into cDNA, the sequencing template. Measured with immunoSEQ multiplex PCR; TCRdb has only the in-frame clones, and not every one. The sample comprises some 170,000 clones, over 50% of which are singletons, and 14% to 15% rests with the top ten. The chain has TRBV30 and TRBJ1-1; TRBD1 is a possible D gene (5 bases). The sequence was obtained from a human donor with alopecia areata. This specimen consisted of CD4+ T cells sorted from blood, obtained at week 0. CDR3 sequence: CAWTGRLNTEAFF. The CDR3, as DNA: TGTGCCTGGACAGGGAGGTTGAACACTGAAGCTTTCTTT. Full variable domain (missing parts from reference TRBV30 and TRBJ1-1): SQTIHQWPATLVQPVGSPLSLECTVEGTSNPNLYWYRQAAGRGLQLLFYSVGIGQISSEVPQNLSASRPQDRQFILSSKKLLLSDSGFYLCAWTGRLNTEAFFGQGTRLTVV.